This T cell receptor beta chain is from a study of blood T cell repertoires in COVID-19. Overall study context: The United States, Italy and Spain were the sources of the acute and convalescent COVID-19 samples. The analysed material was cDNA or gDNA that came from T cells, B-cell-depleted T cells, or PBMCs.

Germline CDR1 SNHLY, CDR2 FYNNEI. V was pared by 8 bases and J by 9 bases, with 7 bases of the junction left unmatched. The CDR3 runs 14 residues. In the source study's methods: Counts of nucleated cells, estimated from reference gene primer amplification, were obtained. TCRdb's copy holds only in-frame clones and misses some; the assay was immunoSEQ multiplex PCR. V and J calls and clone size come straight from that table; D and trimming were deduced from the DNA. The sample records tens of thousands of clones, approximately 87% being singletons. Sequencing was carried out using peripheral blood. This sequence was found in a human donor in a cohort sampled during active COVID-19. This chain uses TRBV2 with TRBJ1-6; 10 bases map to TRBD1. The CDR3 spells CASGQGEESSPLHF. DNA of the CDR3: TGTGCCAGCGGACAGGGGGAGGAGAGTTCACCCCTCCACTTT.